This T cell receptor (beta chain) was identified in a study of CD8 T cells in Susac syndrome. Whole-study results and caveats: The study conceded that relatively few individuals underwent its TCR sequencing and HLA analysis.

The CDR3 has 15 residues. The V gene lost 6 bases and the J gene lost 5 bases, with 19 bases spanning the gap. Germline V gene data show CDR1 as MNHEY and CDR2 as SVGAGI. Comment on this clonotype: Its antigen remains unknown.

RNA, at about 0.45 to 1 ug, was reverse transcribed with random hexamers. TCRdb redid the calling of the immunoSEQ multiplex PCR reads with MiXCR, one entry per CDR3 protein. The data contain around 150,000 distinct CDR3 sequences, just over 90% of them seen just once; the ten biggest clones take up more than 0.11%. Sequencing targeted TCR beta in blood CD8+ and CD4+ T cells. The chain recombines TRBV6-5 with TRBJ1-1, with D perhaps TRBD1 (6 bases). Sequenced: CD4+ T cells from PBMCs. This TCR derives from a human donor in good health. CDR3 DNA: TGTGCCAGCAGCCTAGGGGGGACAAGAGGGACTGAAGCTTTCTTT. It encodes CASSLGGTRGTEAFF.